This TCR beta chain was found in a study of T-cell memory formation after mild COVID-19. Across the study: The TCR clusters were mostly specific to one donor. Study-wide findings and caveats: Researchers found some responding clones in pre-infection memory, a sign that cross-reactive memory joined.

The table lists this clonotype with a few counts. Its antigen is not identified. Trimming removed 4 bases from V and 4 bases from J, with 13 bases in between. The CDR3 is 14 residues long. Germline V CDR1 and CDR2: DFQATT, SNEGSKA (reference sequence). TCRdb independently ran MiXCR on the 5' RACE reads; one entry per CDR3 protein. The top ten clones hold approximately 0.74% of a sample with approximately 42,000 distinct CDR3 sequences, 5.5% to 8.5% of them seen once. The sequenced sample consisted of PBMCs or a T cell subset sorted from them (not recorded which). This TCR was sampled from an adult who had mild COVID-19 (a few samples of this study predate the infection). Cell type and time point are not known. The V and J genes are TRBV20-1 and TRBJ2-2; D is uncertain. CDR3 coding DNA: TGCAGTGCTAAACAGTCCGGTACCACCGGGGAGCTGTTTTTT. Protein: CSAKQSGTTGELFF.